A selection of T cell receptor beta chains follows, all from one sample in a study of PD-L1 blockade in urothelial cancer. TCRdb's copy holds only in-frame clones and misses some; the assay was immunoSEQ multiplex PCR. The repertoire holds more than 90,000 clones, with around 78% as singletons. The sequenced sample was PBMCs, obtained around atezolizumab (anti-PD-L1) treatment. These receptors were obtained from a man between 65 and 80 years old with urothelial cancer. The CDR3 runs from the conserved cysteine through the conserved F or W. A D gene is named only where the DNA matches it firmly. Some rows have no size entry. The others give once, few or many, or a class for an expanded clone.

cdr3_nt	cdr3_aa	v_call	j_call	d_call	clone_size
TGTGCCAGCAGCAAATGCGGGGATGTGGACAGGGGAAGCAATCAGCCCCAGCATTTT	CASSKCGDVDRGSNQPQHF	TRBV21-1	TRBJ1-5	NA	NA
TGTGCCAGCAGCTTGGGGCTAGCGGGGGGGCACATTTCCCAAGAGACCCAGTACTTC	CASSLGLAGGHISQETQYF	TRBV5-6	TRBJ2-5	TRBD2	NA
TGTGCCAGCAGAACCTCGGGATTATCGAACACCGGGGAGCTGTTTTTT	CASRTSGLSNTGELFF	TRBV25-1	TRBJ2-2	NA	NA
TGCAGCGTGCGGACAGGGGATTCACCCCTCCACTTT	CSVRTGDSPLHF	TRBV29-1	TRBJ1-6	TRBD1	NA
TGTGCCAGCAGCTCGACACCCGACTCTGGAAACACCATATATTTT	CASSSTPDSGNTIYF	TRBV7-2	TRBJ1-3	NA	few
TGTGCCAGCAGCCCACTAAATCCCCCTAGCGGGAGTTTGTTCTACGAGCAGTACTTC	CASSPLNPPSGSLFYEQYF	TRBV7-9	TRBJ2-7	TRBD2	once
TGTGCCAGCAGCTGGACAGTTAAAGAGACCCAGTACTTC	CASSWTVKETQYF	TRBV4-2	TRBJ2-5	NA	NA
TGTGCCAGCAGCACCCCTACAGTGGCCAAAAACATTCAGTACTTC	CASSTPTVAKNIQYF	TRBV5-6	TRBJ2-4	NA	NA
TGTGCCAGCAGCTTATTAGTTGGGACAGGGAGCGGCTACACCTTC	CASSLLVGTGSGYTF	TRBV7-2	TRBJ1-2	TRBD1	NA
TGTGCCACCAGCAGAGGACAGGGGCCCGGGACTAGCGGGAGGGGCTACAATGAGCAGTTCTTC	CATSRGQGPGTSGRGYNEQFF	TRBV15	TRBJ2-1	TRBD2	NA